This TCR beta chain stems from a study of T cells expressing NK-cell markers. Study at large: Sequencing of TCR beta repertoires drew on sorted CD3+CD56+NKG2C+, CD3+CD56+NKG2C- and CD3+CD56-NKG2C+ T cells. The sequencing cohort of eight donors included seven HCMV-seropositive individuals and one seronegative individual.

Points from the study as a whole: Also leading the CD3+CD56-NKG2C+ fraction in a few donors were these clonotypes.

Germline V CDR1 and CDR2: LGHNT, FRNRAP. The CDR3 extends over 12 amino acids. Notes on this clonotype: Its antigen is still unknown.

TCRdb re-analyzed the 5' RACE reads; it lists each CDR3 protein once, without DNA. The table lists roughly 150,000 distinct CDR3 sequences. The sequenced sample consisted of blood T cells: a sorted CD56 or NKG2C T cell subset, CD4+ or CD8+ T cells, or bulk PBMC T cells (not recorded which). The TCR originated in a man aged 18-70 years in good health. The V gene is TRBV12-5, the J gene TRBJ1-1; TCRdb calls TRBD1, which cannot be checked without DNA. CDR3: CASGLLSSEAFF.